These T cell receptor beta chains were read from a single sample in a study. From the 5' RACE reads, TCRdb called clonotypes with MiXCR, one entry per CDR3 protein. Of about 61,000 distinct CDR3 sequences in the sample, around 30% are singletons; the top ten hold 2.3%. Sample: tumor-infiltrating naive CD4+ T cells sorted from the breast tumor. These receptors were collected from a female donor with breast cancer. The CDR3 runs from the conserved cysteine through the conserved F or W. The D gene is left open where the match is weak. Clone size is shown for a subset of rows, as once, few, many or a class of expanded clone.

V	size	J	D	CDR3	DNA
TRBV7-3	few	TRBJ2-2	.	CASSSTWGAANTGELFF	TGTGCCAGCAGCTCGACATGGGGGGCAGCGAACACCGGGGAGCTGTTTTTT
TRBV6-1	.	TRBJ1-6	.	CASRGEGAYNSPLHF	TGTGCCAGCAGAGGGGAGGGAGCCTATAATTCACCCCTCCACTTT
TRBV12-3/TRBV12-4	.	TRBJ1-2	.	CASSSGSYGYTF	TGTGCCAGCAGTTCTGGGTCCTATGGCTACACCTTC
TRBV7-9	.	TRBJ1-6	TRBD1	CASSPGQGALHF	TGTGCCAGCAGCCCCGGACAGGGGGCCCTCCACTTT
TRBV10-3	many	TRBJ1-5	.	CAIRAEGQPQHF	TGTGCCATCAGGGCGGAGGGACAGCCCCAGCATTTT
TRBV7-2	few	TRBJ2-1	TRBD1	CASSSSGQVVNEQFF	TGTGCCAGCAGCTCCTCCGGACAGGTTGTAAATGAGCAGTTCTTC
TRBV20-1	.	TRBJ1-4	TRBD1	CSANRGRYEKLFF	TGCAGTGCTAACAGGGGCCGGTATGAAAAACTGTTTTTT
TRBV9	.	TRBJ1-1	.	CAGSSLGTQHTEAFF	TGTGCCGGCAGCTCCTTGGGGACGCAACACACTGAAGCTTTCTTT
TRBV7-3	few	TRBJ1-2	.	CASSLSGTATSYTF	TGTGCCAGCAGCTTATCCGGGACTGCAACGAGCTACACCTTC
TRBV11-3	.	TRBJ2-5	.	CASRKGWETQYF	TGTGCCAGCAGAAAAGGGTGGGAGACCCAGTACTTC
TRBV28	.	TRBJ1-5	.	CAGSPPAGAGGNQPQHF	TGTGCCGGCAGTCCCCCGGCGGGTGCAGGGGGCAATCAGCCCCAGCATTTT
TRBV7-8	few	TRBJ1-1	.	CASSLAAGRTEAFF	TGTGCCAGCAGCTTAGCCGCAGGGAGGACTGAAGCTTTCTTT
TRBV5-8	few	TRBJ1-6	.	CASSLGVGINSPLHF	TGTGCCAGCAGCTTAGGGGTGGGAATTAATTCACCCCTCCACTTT
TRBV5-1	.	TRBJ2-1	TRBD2	CASSLELAGLGEQFF	TGCGCCAGCAGCTTGGAGCTAGCGGGATTAGGTGAGCAGTTCTTC
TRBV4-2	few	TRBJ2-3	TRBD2	CASSQVGAGVGTQYF	TGTGCCAGCAGCCAAGTTGGAGCGGGAGTGGGTACGCAGTATTTT
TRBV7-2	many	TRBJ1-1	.	CASSLGSAGTEAFF	TGTGCCAGCAGCTTAGGGAGTGCGGGCACTGAAGCTTTCTTT
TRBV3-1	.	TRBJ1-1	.	CASSQIENTEAFF	TGTGCCAGCAGCCAAATTGAGAACACTGAAGCTTTCTTT
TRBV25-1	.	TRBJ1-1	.	CASSPRTITGMDYTEAFF	TGTGCCAGCAGTCCCCGGACGATTACCGGGATGGATTACACTGAAGCTTTCTTT
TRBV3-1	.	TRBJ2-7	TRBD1	CASSQGQGSSYEQYF	TGTGCCAGCAGCCAGGGACAGGGCAGCTCCTACGAGCAGTACTTC
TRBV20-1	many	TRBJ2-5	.	CSARLVQETQYF	TGCAGTGCTAGACTAGTCCAAGAGACCCAGTACTTC
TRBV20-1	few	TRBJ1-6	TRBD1	CSARTDRDSPLHF	TGCAGTGCTAGAACAGACAGGGATTCACCCCTCCACTTT
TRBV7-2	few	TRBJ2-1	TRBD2	CASSLAGSGMMNEQFF	TGTGCCAGCAGCTTAGCTGGTAGCGGGATGATGAATGAGCAGTTCTTC
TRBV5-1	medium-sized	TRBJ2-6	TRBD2	CASSWSTSGGSSGANVLTF	TGCGCCAGCAGCTGGTCGACTAGCGGGGGGAGCTCTGGGGCCAACGTCCTGACTTTC
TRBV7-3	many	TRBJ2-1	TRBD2	CASSPAAGGQFF	TGTGCCAGCAGCCCAGCGGCGGGGGGGCAGTTCTTC
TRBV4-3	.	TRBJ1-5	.	CASSQVGTELQHF	TGCGCCAGCAGCCAAGTGGGAACGGAGCTCCAGCATTTT
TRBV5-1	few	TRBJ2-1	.	CASSLGARGPYYNEQFF	TGCGCCAGCAGCTTGGGGGCTAGGGGACCCTACTACAATGAGCAGTTCTTC
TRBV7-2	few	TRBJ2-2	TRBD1	CASSPGQATGELFF	TGTGCCAGCAGCCCGGGACAGGCCACCGGGGAGCTGTTTTTT
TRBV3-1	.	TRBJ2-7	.	CASSLGGLQYF	TGTGCCAGCAGCCTAGGGGGATTACAGTACTTC
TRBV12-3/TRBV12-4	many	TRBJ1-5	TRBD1	CASSPGTGYFSNQPQHF	TGTGCCAGCAGTCCCGGGACAGGGTACTTTAGCAATCAGCCCCAGCATTTT
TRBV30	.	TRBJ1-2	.	CAWSREASDGYTF	TGTGCCTGGAGTCGCGAGGCCTCGGATGGCTACACCTTC
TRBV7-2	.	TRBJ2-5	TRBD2	CASSLTRTSDGVETQYF	TGTGCCAGCAGCCTTACGAGGACTAGCGACGGGGTAGAGACCCAGTACTTC
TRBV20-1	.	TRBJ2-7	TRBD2	CSARTSGRYEQYF	TGCAGTGCTAGGACTAGCGGGAGGTACGAGCAGTACTTC
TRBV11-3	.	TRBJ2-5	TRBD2	CASSSGLAGDETQYF	TGTGCCAGCAGCTCCGGGCTAGCGGGAGACGAGACCCAGTACTTC
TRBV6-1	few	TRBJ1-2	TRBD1	CASSEVAGTGRDYTF	TGTGCCAGCAGTGAAGTGGCGGGGACAGGGAGAGACTACACCTTC
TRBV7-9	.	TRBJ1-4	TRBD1	CASSLQGAGEKLFF	TGTGCCAGCAGCTTACAGGGGGCAGGCGAAAAACTGTTTTTT
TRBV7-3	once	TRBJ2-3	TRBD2	CASSPGASGSDTQYF	TGTGCCAGCAGCCCCGGGGCTAGCGGGTCGGATACGCAGTATTTT
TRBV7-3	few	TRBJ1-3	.	CASSVFTLGGNTIYF	TGTGCCAGCAGCGTCTTCACCTTGGGAGGAAACACCATATATTTT
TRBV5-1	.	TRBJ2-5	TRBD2	CASSPNGLDQETQYF	TGCGCCAGCAGCCCAAACGGACTAGACCAAGAGACCCAGTACTTC
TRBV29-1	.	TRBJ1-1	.	CSAESGRGGTEAFF	TGCAGCGCTGAAAGCGGCAGGGGTGGTACTGAAGCTTTCTTT
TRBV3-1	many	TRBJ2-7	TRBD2	CASSQDLAGGFYEQYF	TGTGCCAGCAGCCAAGATCTGGCGGGGGGTTTCTACGAGCAGTACTTC
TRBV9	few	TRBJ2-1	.	CASSVGGTPLDEQFF	TGTGCCAGCAGCGTAGGGGGTACCCCGTTGGATGAGCAGTTCTTC
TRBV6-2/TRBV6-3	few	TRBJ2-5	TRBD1	CASQPWTGTYQETQYF	TGTGCCAGCCAACCGTGGACAGGGACGTACCAAGAGACCCAGTACTTC
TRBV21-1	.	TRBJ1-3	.	CARGDTIYF	TGTGCCAGGGGAGACACCATATATTTT
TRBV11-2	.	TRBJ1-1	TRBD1	CASSQVTGPAGAFF	TGTGCCAGCAGCCAAGTGACAGGGCCGGCGGGAGCTTTCTTT
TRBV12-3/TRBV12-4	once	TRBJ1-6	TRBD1	CASSLRTGLPLHF	TGTGCCAGCAGTCTCAGGACAGGCTTGCCCCTCCACTTT
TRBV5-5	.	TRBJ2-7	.	CASSLVFRGTRYEQYF	TGTGCCAGCAGCTTGGTTTTCCGAGGGACTCGGTACGAGCAGTACTTC